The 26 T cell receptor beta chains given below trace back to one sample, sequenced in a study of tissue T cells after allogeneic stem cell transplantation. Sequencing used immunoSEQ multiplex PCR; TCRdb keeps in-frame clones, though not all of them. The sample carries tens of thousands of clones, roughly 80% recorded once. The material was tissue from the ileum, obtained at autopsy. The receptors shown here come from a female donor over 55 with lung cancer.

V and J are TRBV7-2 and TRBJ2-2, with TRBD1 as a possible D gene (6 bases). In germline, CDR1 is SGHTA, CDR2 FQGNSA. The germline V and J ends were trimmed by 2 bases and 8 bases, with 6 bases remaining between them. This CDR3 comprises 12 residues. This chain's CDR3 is CASSLRGGELFF. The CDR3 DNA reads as TGTGCCAGCAGCTTAAGGGGGGGGGAGCTGTTTTTT.

CDR3 sequence reads: CASSATSGRVTGELFF. The CDR3 region has the DNA TGTGCCAGCAGCGCGACTAGCGGGAGAGTTACCGGGGAGCTGTTTTTT. The V and J genes are TRBV7-9 and TRBJ2-2, with 12 bases matching TRBD2. J was trimmed by 5 bases and V by 5 bases; bases with no gene match: 6. This CDR3 has 16 amino acids. The germline CDR1 and CDR2 sequences are SEHNR and FQNEAQ (reference sequence).

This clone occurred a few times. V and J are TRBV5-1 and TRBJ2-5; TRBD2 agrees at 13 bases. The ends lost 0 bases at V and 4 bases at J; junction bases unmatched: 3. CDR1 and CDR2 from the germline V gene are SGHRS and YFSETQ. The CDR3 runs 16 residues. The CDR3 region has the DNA TGCGCCAGCAGCTTGGGACTAGCGGGGGGCCGAGAGACCCAGTACTTC. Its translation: CASSLGLAGGRETQYF. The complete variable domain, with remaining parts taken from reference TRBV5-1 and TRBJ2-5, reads KAGVTQTPRYLIKTRGQQVTLSCSPISGHRSVSWYQQTPGQGLQFLFEYFSETQRNKGNFPGRFSGRQFSNSRSEMNVSTLELGDSALYLCASSLGLAGGRETQYFGPGTRLLVL.

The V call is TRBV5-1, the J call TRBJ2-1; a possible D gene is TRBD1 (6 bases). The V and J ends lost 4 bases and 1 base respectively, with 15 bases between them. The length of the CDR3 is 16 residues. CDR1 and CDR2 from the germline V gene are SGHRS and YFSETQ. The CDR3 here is CASSPSRGWSYNEQFF. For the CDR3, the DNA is TGCGCCAGCAGCCCTTCCAGGGGATGGTCCTACAATGAGCAGTTCTTC.

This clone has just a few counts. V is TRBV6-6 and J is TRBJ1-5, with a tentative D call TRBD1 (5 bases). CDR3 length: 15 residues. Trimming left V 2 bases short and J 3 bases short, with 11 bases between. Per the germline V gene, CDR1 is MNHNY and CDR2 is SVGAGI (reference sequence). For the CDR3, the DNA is TGTGCCAGCAGTTACGCGGGACGGGCCAATCAGCCCCAGCATTTT. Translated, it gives CASSYAGRANQPQHF.

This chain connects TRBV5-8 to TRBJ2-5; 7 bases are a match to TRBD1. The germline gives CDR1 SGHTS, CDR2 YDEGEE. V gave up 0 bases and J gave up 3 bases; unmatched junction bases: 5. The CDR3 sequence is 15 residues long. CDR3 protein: CASSLGFDREETQYF. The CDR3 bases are TGTGCCAGCAGCTTGGGGTTTGACAGGGAAGAGACCCAGTACTTC.

The CDR3 nucleotides read TGCGCCAGCAGCTACGCGCAGGGTCCAGACTCACCCCTCCACTTT. Translating gives CASSYAQGPDSPLHF. The V and J genes are TRBV5-1 and TRBJ1-6; tentatively, D is TRBD1 (5 bases). The CDR3 contains 15 residues. CDR1 SGHRS and CDR2 YFSETQ come from the germline V gene. V lost 3 bases, J lost 10 bases, and 17 bases lay in between.

CDR3 DNA: TGCAGCGTTGAAGGGACACCCTATGGCTACACCTTC. Its translation is CSVEGTPYGYTF. The chain is built from TRBV29-1 and TRBJ1-2, with D possibly TRBD1 on 5 matching bases. The CDR3 is 12 residues long. Trimming stripped 1 base from V and 4 bases from J, with 7 bases between. Germline values: CDR1 SQVTM, CDR2 ANQGSEA. Drawing the rest from reference TRBV29-1 and TRBJ1-2, the complete variable domain is SAVISQKPSRDICQRGTSLTIQCQVDSQVTMMFWYRQQPGQSLTLIATANQGSEATYESGFVIDKFPISRPNLTFSTLTVSNMSPEDSSIYLCSVEGTPYGYTFGSGTRLTVV.

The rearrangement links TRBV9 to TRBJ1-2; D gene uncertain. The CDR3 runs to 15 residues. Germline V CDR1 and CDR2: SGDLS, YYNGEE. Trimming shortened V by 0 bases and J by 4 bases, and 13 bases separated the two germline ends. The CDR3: CASSVVVASVYGYTF. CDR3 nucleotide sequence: TGTGCCAGCAGCGTAGTGGTAGCAAGCGTCTATGGCTACACCTTC.

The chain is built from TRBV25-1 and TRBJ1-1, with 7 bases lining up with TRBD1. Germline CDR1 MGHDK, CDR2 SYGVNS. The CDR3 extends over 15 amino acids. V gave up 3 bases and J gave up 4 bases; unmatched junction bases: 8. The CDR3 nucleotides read TGTGCCAGCAGTGACCAATACAGGGGTGGCACTGAAGCTTTCTTT. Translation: CASSDQYRGGTEAFF.

The CDR3 loop reads CASSPQGAWDTQYF. The CDR3 nucleotides read TGCGCCAGCAGCCCACAGGGGGCATGGGATACGCAGTATTTT. The chain recombines TRBV5-1 with TRBJ2-3, with 9 nucleotides matching TRBD1. V shed 4 bases, J shed 6 bases, and the junction held 6 bases outside the gene matches. Germline CDR1 is SGHRS and CDR2 is YFSETQ. CDR3 length: 14 amino acids.

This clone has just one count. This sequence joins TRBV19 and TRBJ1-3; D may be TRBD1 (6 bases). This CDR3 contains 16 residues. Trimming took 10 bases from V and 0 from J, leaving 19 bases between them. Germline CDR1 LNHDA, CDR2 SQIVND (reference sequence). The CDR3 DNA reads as TGTGCCACCAATGAACAGGGATCGAGCTCTGGAAACACCATATATTTT. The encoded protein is CATNEQGSSSGNTIYF. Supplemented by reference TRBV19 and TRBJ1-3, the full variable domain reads DGGITQSPKYLFRKEGQNVTLSCEQNLNHDAMYWYRQDPGQGLRLIYYSQIVNDFQKGDIAEGYSVSREKKESFPLTVTSAQKNPTAFYLCATNEQGSSSGNTIYFGEGSWLTVV.

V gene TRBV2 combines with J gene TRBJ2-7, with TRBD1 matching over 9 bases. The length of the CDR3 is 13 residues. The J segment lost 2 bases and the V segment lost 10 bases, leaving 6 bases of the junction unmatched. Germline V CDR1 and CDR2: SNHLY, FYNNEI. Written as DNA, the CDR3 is TGTGCCACTGCCGGGACAGGGACCTACGAGCAGTACTTC. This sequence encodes CATAGTGTYEQYF.

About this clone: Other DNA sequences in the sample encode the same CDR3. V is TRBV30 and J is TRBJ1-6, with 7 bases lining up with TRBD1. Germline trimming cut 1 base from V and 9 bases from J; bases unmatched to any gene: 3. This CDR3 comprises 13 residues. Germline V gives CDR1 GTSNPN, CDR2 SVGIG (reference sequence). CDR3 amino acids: CAWSGQGRSPLHF. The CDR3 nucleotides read TGTGCCTGGAGTGGACAGGGTCGTTCACCCCTCCACTTT.

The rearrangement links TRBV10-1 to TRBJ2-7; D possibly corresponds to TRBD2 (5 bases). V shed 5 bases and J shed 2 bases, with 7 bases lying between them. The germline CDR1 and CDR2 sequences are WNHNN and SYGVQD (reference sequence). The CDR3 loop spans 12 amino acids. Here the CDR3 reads CASSPGAYEQYF. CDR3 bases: TGCGCCAGCAGTCCCGGGGCCTACGAGCAGTACTTC.

The chain's CDR3 is CASSQVHEQYF. CDR3 nucleotide sequence: TGTGCCAGCAGCCAAGTTCACGAGCAGTACTTC. The chain employs TRBV3-1 (or the pseudogene TRBV3-2) and TRBJ2-7; D uncertain. Germline CDR1 and CDR2: LGHDT and YNNKEL (reference sequence). V was pared by 1 base and J by 5 bases, with 3 bases between. The CDR3 is 11 amino acids.

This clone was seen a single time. The chain's CDR3 is CASSITAPNYGYTF. The DNA of the CDR3 is TGTGCCAGCAGCATTACCGCCCCGAACTATGGCTACACCTTC. J is TRBJ1-2 and V is TRBV5-6, with D unresolved. The CDR3 has 14 amino acids. CDR1 is SGHDT, CDR2 YYEEEE, per germline. The germline V and J ends were trimmed by 4 bases and 2 bases, with 12 bases remaining between them.

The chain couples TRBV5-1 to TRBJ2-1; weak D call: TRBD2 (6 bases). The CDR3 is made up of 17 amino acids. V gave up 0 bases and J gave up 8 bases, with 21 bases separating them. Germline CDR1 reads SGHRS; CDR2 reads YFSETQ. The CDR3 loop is CASSLEPSRGTGDEQFF. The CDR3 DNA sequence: TGCGCCAGCAGCTTGGAACCCAGTCGGGGGACTGGGGATGAGCAGTTCTTC.

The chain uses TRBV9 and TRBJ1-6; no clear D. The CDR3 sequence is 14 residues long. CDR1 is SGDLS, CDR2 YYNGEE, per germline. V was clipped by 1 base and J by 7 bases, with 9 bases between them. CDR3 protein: CASSVRQENSPLHF. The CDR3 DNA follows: TGTGCCAGCAGCGTAAGGCAGGAGAATTCACCCCTCCACTTT.

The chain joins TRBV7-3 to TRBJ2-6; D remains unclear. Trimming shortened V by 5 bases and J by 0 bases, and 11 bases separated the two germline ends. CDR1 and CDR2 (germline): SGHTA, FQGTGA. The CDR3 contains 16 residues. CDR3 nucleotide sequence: TGTGCCAGCAGCCCCAACCTAAACTCTGGGGCCAACGTCCTGACTTTC. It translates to CASSPNLNSGANVLTF.

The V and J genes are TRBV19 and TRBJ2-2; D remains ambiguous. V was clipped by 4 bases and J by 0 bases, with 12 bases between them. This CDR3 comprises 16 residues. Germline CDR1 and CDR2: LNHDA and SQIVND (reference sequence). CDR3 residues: CASSTASLSNTGELFF. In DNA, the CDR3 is TGTGCCAGTAGTACGGCCAGCTTGTCGAACACCGGGGAGCTGTTTTTT.

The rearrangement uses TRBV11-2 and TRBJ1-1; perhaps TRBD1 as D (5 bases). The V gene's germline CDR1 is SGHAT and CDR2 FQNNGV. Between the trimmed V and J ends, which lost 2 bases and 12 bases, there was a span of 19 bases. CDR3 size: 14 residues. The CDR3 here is CASSLSAGPHFPFF. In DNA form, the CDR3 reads TGTGCCAGCAGCTTAAGTGCGGGACCCCATTTCCCTTTCTTT. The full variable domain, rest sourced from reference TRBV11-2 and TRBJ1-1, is EAGVAQSPRYKIIEKRQSVAFWCNPISGHATLYWYQQILGQGPKLLIQFQNNGVVDDSQLPKDRFSAERLKGVDSTLKIQPAKLEDSAVYLCASSLSAGPHFPFFGQGTRLTVV.

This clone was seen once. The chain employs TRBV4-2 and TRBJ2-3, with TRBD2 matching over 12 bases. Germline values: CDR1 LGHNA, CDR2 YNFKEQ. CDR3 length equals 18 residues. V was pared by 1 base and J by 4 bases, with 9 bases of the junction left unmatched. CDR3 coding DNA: TGTGCCAGCAGCCAAGCGGCCCTAGCGGGGGGGGCCCCAGATACGCAGTATTTT. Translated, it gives CASSQAALAGGAPDTQYF.

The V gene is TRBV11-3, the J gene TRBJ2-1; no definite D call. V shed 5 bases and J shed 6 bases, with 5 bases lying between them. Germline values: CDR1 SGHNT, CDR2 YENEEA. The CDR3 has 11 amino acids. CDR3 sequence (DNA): TGTGCCAGCAGCCGTGTCAATGAGCAGTTCTTC. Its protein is CASSRVNEQFF. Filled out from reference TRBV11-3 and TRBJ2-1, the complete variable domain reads EAGVVQSPRYKIIEKKQPVAFWCNPISGHNTLYWYLQNLGQGPELLIRYENEEAVDDSQLPKDRFSAERLKGVDSTLKIQPAELGDSAVYLCASSRVNEQFFGPGTRLTVL.

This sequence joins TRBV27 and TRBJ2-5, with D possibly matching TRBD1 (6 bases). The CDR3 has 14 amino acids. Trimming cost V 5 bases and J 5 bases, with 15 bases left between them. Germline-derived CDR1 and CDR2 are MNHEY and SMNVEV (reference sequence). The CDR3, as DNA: TGTGCCAGCAGTCTCCAGGGGTCCAGGGAGACCCAGTACTTC. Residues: CASSLQGSRETQYF.

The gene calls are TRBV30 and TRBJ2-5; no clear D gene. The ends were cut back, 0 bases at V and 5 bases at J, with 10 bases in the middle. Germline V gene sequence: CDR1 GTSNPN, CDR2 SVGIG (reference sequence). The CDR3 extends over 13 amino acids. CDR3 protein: CAWSVQVSETQYF. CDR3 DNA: TGTGCCTGGAGTGTACAAGTCTCCGAGACCCAGTACTTC.